This TCR beta chain is from a study of control samples from healthy donors and cancer patients (dated by TCRdb to the early 2020s). The library was prepared using the immunoSEQ multiplex PCR assay. Drawn from immuneACCESS, this table holds only the in-frame rearrangements with V and J called that TCRdb kept. Clones are partly lost; checked studies trace under half to an unresolved V gene and leave the rest unexplained. The sample has about 180,000 clones on record, roughly 90% of them singletons. The leading ten clones occupy 1.1% to 1.5% of the sample. With respect to this clone: Its target antigen remains unknown. No base quality values were provided; no much bigger clone lies one nucleotide off.

Material for sequencing was blood. This clonotype was sampled from a woman aged 45-60 years in good health.

The CDR3 has the sequence CASSAGTGSMGSNQPQHF. At the DNA level, the sequence is TGTGCCAGCAGTGCGGGGACAGGGTCTATGGGTAGCAATCAGCCCCAGCATTTT. The chain uses TRBV27 and TRBJ1-5; 9 middle bases align to TRBD1. From V the trimming removes 5 bases and from J it removes 0 bases, while the gene matches leave 11 bases of the junction unaccounted for. From the cysteine up to the phenylalanine, the CDR3 has a length of 18 residues. Only CDR3 DNA is held: 54 bases, read in frame from base 1. Via the germline V gene (reference sequence), CDR1 is MNHEY and CDR2 SMNVEV.